Below are 13 T cell receptor beta chains sequenced from a single sample in a study of blood T cell repertoires in COVID-19. Assay: immunoSEQ multiplex PCR; the TCRdb copy retains only in-frame clones and omits some. Of about 200,000 clones in the sample, approximately 84% are singletons; the top ten hold about 5.1%. Specimen: peripheral blood. Receptors were obtained from a woman in her sixties or seventies with active or convalescent COVID-19.

The rearrangement joins TRBV2 to TRBJ2-5; 8 bases agree with TRBD1. The V gene end was trimmed by 3 bases and the J gene end by 5 bases; junction bases not matched to a gene: 2. Germline lookup yields CDR1 SNHLY and CDR2 FYNNEI. The CDR3 is 13 amino acids. The CDR3 nucleotides are TGTGCCAGCAGTGAGTGGGACAGGGAGACCCAGTACTTC. Protein: CASSEWDRETQYF.

The chain has TRBV2 and TRBJ2-2; 10 nucleotides agree with TRBD2. There are 14 residues in the CDR3. J gave up 4 bases and V 7 bases, and 3 bases lay outside the gene matches. Germline CDR1 SNHLY, CDR2 FYNNEI. The CDR3 nucleotides read TGTGCCAGCAACATAGCGGGAGGCACCGGGGAGCTGTTTTTT. The encoded protein is CASNIAGGTGELFF.

The V gene is TRBV30, the J gene TRBJ1-5, with D perhaps matching TRBD1 (5 bases). Per the germline V gene, CDR1 is GTSNPN and CDR2 is SVGIG (reference sequence). V lost 3 bases and J 2 bases, leaving 14 bases between the germline ends. This CDR3 has 15 residues. CDR3 in amino acids: CAWSGGGVGNQPQHF. DNA for the CDR3: TGTGCCTGGAGCGGGGGGGGTGTAGGCAATCAGCCCCAGCATTTT.

The chain combines TRBV7-8 with TRBJ2-5; 7 bases match TRBD2. Germline V lookup: CDR1 SGHVS, CDR2 FQNEAQ. V trimming: 7 bases; J trimming: 4 bases; junction bases outside the gene matches: 6. The CDR3 is 13 amino acids. CDR3 loop: CASIEAGRETQYF. In DNA form, the CDR3 reads TGTGCCAGCATAGAAGCGGGAAGAGAGACCCAGTACTTC.

V and J are TRBV25-1 and TRBJ2-1; D perhaps matches TRBD2 (6 bases). The CDR3 consists of 15 residues. Germline CDR1 reads MGHDK; CDR2 reads SYGVNS. V shed 1 base and J shed 2 bases, with 9 bases lying between them. CDR3 protein: CASSESAGPYNEQFF. The CDR3 DNA follows: TGTGCCAGCAGTGAATCGGCGGGGCCCTACAATGAGCAGTTCTTC.

The rearrangement uses TRBV3-1 (or the pseudogene TRBV3-2) and TRBJ1-6; D ambiguous. The V gene's germline CDR1 is LGHDT and CDR2 YNNKEL (reference sequence). The length of the CDR3 is 15 residues. The ends were cut back, 1 base at V and 0 bases at J, with 4 bases in the middle. The CDR3 protein is CASSQGSSYNSPLHF. CDR3 coding DNA: TGTGCCAGCAGCCAAGGCAGCTCCTATAATTCACCCCTCCACTTT.

The chain is built from TRBV11-3 and TRBJ2-5, with 10 bases identical to TRBD1. The CDR3 runs to 15 residues. After removal of 5 bases from V and 5 bases from J, the junction contained 8 bases not matched to a gene. The germline V gene has CDR1 SGHNT and CDR2 YENEEA. The CDR3 DNA reads as TGTGCCAGCAGCGCCGGGACAGGGGTTGAGGAGACCCAGTACTTC. Encoded protein: CASSAGTGVEETQYF.

V usage is TRBV27 and J usage is TRBJ1-2; 8 nucleotides agree with TRBD1. Per germline, CDR1 MNHEY and CDR2 SMNVEV (reference sequence). The CDR3 is 15 amino acids. V was clipped by 5 bases and J by 6 bases; unmatched bases: 11. The CDR3 DNA is TGTGCCAGCAGTATAACCTGGGACAGGAGAAATGGCTACACCTTC. It yields the protein CASSITWDRRNGYTF.

The chain recombines TRBV5-1 with TRBJ2-7; D ambiguous. Per the germline V gene, CDR1 is SGHRS and CDR2 is YFSETQ. CDR3 length: 16 amino acids. Trimming left V 3 bases short and J 2 bases short, with 18 bases between. The CDR3 here is CASSSRSGTVTYEQYF. The CDR3 DNA reads TGCGCCAGCAGCTCCCGTAGTGGTACAGTGACCTACGAGCAGTACTTC.

This chain joins TRBV6-5 and TRBJ1-1, with D perhaps matching TRBD1 (6 bases). This CDR3 comprises 15 residues. V lost 0 bases, J lost 5 bases, and 13 bases lay in between. Germline values: CDR1 MNHEY, CDR2 SVGAGI. The CDR3 loop reads CASSYSGAQETEAFF. CDR3 DNA: TGTGCCAGCAGTTACTCGGGGGCGCAAGAAACTGAAGCTTTCTTT.

The chain links TRBV29-1 to TRBJ1-2, with D uncertain. The CDR3 runs 14 residues. CDR1 SQVTM and CDR2 ANQGSEA come from the germline V gene. The germline V and J ends were trimmed by 1 base and 6 bases, with 15 bases remaining between them. The chain's CDR3 is CSVEVVAGIDGYTF. The CDR3, as DNA: TGCAGCGTTGAAGTCGTGGCGGGGATAGATGGCTACACCTTC. Together with reference TRBV29-1 and TRBJ1-2, the CDR3 gives the full variable domain: SAVISQKPSRDICQRGTSLTIQCQVDSQVTMMFWYRQQPGQSLTLIATANQGSEATYESGFVIDKFPISRPNLTFSTLTVSNMSPEDSSIYLCSVEVVAGIDGYTFGSGTRLTVV.

The J gene is TRBJ1-2, the V gene TRBV19; D perhaps matches TRBD1 (6 bases). The germline V gene encodes CDR1 LNHDA and CDR2 SQIVND (reference sequence). The ends were cut back, 3 bases at V and 4 bases at J, with 18 bases in the middle. There are 16 residues in the CDR3. This CDR3 reads CASSIRGAKYSYGYTF. The CDR3 nucleotides are TGTGCCAGTAGTATCCGGGGGGCGAAGTATAGCTATGGCTACACCTTC.

The gene calls are TRBV11-1 and TRBJ2-7, with D maybe TRBD1 (6 bases). The V end lost 2 bases, the J end lost 2 bases, and 10 bases lay between the germline ends. This CDR3 region has 14 residues. Germline V CDR1 and CDR2: SGHAT, FQDESV (reference sequence). The chain's CDR3 is CASSLKQGPYEQYF. The DNA of the CDR3 is TGTGCCAGCAGCTTAAAACAGGGTCCCTACGAGCAGTACTTC.